The text below deals with one T cell receptor (beta chain). Its recognized antigen is unknown. Base qualities are not recorded, but no much larger clone differs from it by a single base. These data belong to a study of cytomegalovirus exposure and HLA in healthy donors (dated by TCRdb to about 2017). A note on the overall study: According to an earlier analysis of a few hundred of the donors, 150 million to 200 million T cells yielded 120 million or so unique TCR beta sequences and about 300 Gb of sequence data. HLA typing included class I and class II loci at four-digit resolution. Donor age, sex, ethnicity and CMV serostatus were compiled together with the repertoire data. In addition to the first cohort of 650 to 750 subjects, a separate validation cohort of approximately 110 different subjects was used. Rather than using new phenotypic data, the later analysis identified candidate immune exposures from TCR beta sequences and from how often those sequences occurred across donors. The study was designed to test whether signatures of past pathogen exposure could be identified by cataloging public T cell receptors. Around 320 gigabases of sequencing data and some 85 million unique TCR sequences were included in an early release covering 550 to 650 HLA-typed donors. Every repertoire in the discovery cohort had been generated on one and the same sequencing platform. Of the roughly 410 genotyped donors, approximately 80% were placed in the genetic ancestry cluster associated with self-reported Caucasian donors. The study combined high-throughput TCR immunosequencing, statistical association of individual TCRs with disease status, and machine learning to predict cytomegalovirus infection status. Typing coverage varied by locus: about 620-630 donors for A, B, C, DRB1 and DQB1; under 550 for DQA1; 606 for DPA1; approximately 470 for DPB1. An earlier analysis of approximately 630 of the donors applied high-throughput TCR beta sequencing to assess whether each TCR beta V gene segment acted as functional or pseudogenic. About five DR-DQ haplotypes were treated as single units for association and clustering because of strong linkage in the cohort. To study patterns of TCR occurrence, a later analysis re-analyzed previously published TCR beta repertoires from more than 550 donors and added high-resolution HLA genotyping. The study used immunosequencing to profile the T cell repertoires of several hundred subjects and linked those repertoires to cytomegalovirus serostatus. On average, about 200,000 unique TCR beta nucleotide sequences were sequenced per donor among a few hundred genotyped donors of the cohort, with roughly 18% of those sequences being non-productive. Genome-wide SNP genotypes for about 55% of the roughly 670 donors were used in a later genetic analysis, which treated that subset as a discovery cohort.

The cohort comprised fewer than 750 healthy bone marrow donors. Cohort members were all nominally healthy when sampled, although unrecorded immune exposures were likely present. The donor was CMV seropositive and was included in the group of almost 300 seropositive cohort members. Each donor provided a peripheral blood sample, and peripheral blood mononuclear cells were used for TCR beta sequencing. Genomic DNA was extracted from the blood cell samples with the Qiagen DNeasy Blood Extraction Kit. The full study reports these points: The only immune exposure information available for the cohort was CMV serostatus. Because some donors lacked HLA typing at each locus, the association tests relied only on the typed subset. In a later genetic analysis, fewer N-insertions in productive TCRs were reported among donors in an Asian-associated ancestry cluster than the roughly 710-donor mean. Correlated functional status among segregating V segments might be attributable to linkage disequilibrium, but an unknown experimental factor could not be ruled out. The classifier was reported to diagnose cytomegalovirus status with high specificity and sensitivity in both the original and validation cohorts. In the study, about 150 TCR beta chains were listed as associated with cytomegalovirus. Only TCR beta chains were sequenced in this cohort, and the absence of alpha or paired-chain data limited detectable features. A further reported finding was that TCR beta sequences accurately predicted the HLA-A and HLA-B alleles for most subjects in the first cohort. It was suggested by the authors that the approach could potentially be generalized to other disease states and immunological phenotypes. Roughly uniform sequencing depth across donors was assumed in presence/absence analyses, although this assumption may not hold. Most TCR sequences were observed very rarely across donors, whereas some public TCRs were present in many individuals. When HLA alleles, especially DR and DQ, strongly co-occurred, TCR associations were difficult to assign to individual alleles. Several of the top co-occurrence clusters appeared to be linked to parvovirus B19, influenza, CMV and Epstein-Barr virus, according to a later analysis. The earlier analysis of 587 of the donors excluded 15 to 20 rarely observed V segments, including chromosome 9 orphons, because counts were too low. In a later analysis, TCR association rates were found to vary across HLA loci, with the most associated TCRs seen for DRB1 alleles and the fewest for HLA-C alleles. In vitro tests confirmed that three of the cytomegalovirus-associated TCR beta chains recognize cytomegalovirus antigens. Broadly in line with IMGT annotations, most TCR beta V segments showed up in productive rearrangements about 87% or about 30% of the time in an earlier analysis of about 500 of the donors. Most CMV-associated TCR beta chains appeared to be HLA-restricted in a later analysis, and the HLA associations seemed to be driven largely by CMV exposure. A later analysis associated roughly 17,000 TCR beta sequences with specific HLA alleles at a false discovery rate of 0.05. A later genetic analysis associated a missense DCLRE1C variant with V-gene and J-gene trimming of TCR beta chains, and an independent cohort replicated the association. Compared with equally common non-associated chains, HLA-associated TCR beta chains in a later analysis were more clonally expanded and had lower generation probabilities. Some IMGT-functional V segments, including TRBV6-2 and TRBV6-3, could not be told apart with the 87-base-pair reads, so those segments were excluded. A cluster of highly shared sequence variants was judged likely to be a technical artifact of the sequencing pipeline.

Libraries were prepared through the immunoSEQ multiplex PCR assay. For the multiplex PCR, a mixture combining 60 forward primers for TCR Vbeta segments and 13 reverse primers for TCR Jbeta segments was used. Amplification of the CDR3 region of rearranged TCR beta genes was performed with a multiplex PCR assay on genomic DNA. On the Illumina HiSeq System, the amplified TCR beta libraries were sequenced as 87-base-pair reads. Per the authors' processing: A later analysis tallied roughly 78 million unique TCR beta chains across the 660 or so repertoires, and approximately 12 million of those chains were shared by two or more donors. Raw reads were error-corrected and collapsed into unique sequences with a nearest-neighbor algorithm that merged closely related sequences to remove PCR and sequencing errors. CDR3 sequences were aligned to IMGT reference sequences to assign V, D and J gene segments. For a sequence to be retained, a match of at least six nucleotides to both a V gene segment and a J gene segment was required. A rearrangement counted as productive if the CDR3 had no stop codons and remained in frame with V and J, and every other rearrangement counted as non-productive. CDR3 was defined according to IMGT convention as the region running from the second conserved V-encoded cysteine to the conserved J-encoded phenylalanine. In an earlier analysis of approximately 590 of the donors, sequences lacking an unambiguous match to a single V gene segment were excluded. In an earlier analysis of some 590 of the donors, a V segment was called functional when productive rearrangements were above 56.7%, and segregating when the standard deviation between donors exceeded 5%. To diagnose cytomegalovirus status from the catalog of TCR beta chain sequences, a statistical classification framework was built. V and J gene assignment, in a later analysis, came from comparing TCR nucleotide sequences with IMGT/GENE-DB human TR gene sequences. A later analysis assigned CDR3 sequences and most-parsimonious VDJ recombination scenarios with the TCRdist pipeline. In a later analysis, every TCR beta chain was defined by the combination of its CDR3 amino acid sequence and its V-gene family, and reads without a unique V-gene family were dropped. In a later analysis, several hundred highly shared, low-generation-probability nucleotide sequences were removed to address suspected cross-contamination and a sequencing artifact. A later analysis calculated a clonal expansion index for each public chain from normalized within-repertoire ranks of inferred template counts. A later analysis computed generation probabilities with a VDJ recombination model fitted to out-of-frame rearrangements, and checked the results against IGoR. A later analysis scored TCR-TCR, TCR-HLA and TCR-CMV co-occurrence with hypergeometric tests, applying a repertoire-size bias correction to TCR pairs. In a later analysis, false discovery rates were estimated by permuting HLA or CMV assignments 20 times. In a later analysis, co-occurring TCRs were grouped using DBSCAN, with TCRdist sequence similarity added in when clustering inside HLA-allele-positive subsets. Co-occurrence clustering excluded repertoires with fewer than 30,000 or more than 120,000 public chains, plus five with anomalous nucleotide sharing. The source is immuneACCESS, and TCRdb retained only in-frame sequences with V and J called. Part of the clones is not carried over; for the studies checked, unresolved V genes explain less than half of this, and the remainder is unexplained. For V, J and clone size, that table is used; D and trimming come from the DNA. A total of about 160,000 clones appear in this sample, nearly 80% of them only once. Jointly, the top ten make up 9.5% to 10% of the sample.

CDR1 ENHRY and CDR2 SYGVKD were looked up in the germline V gene. Trimming takes 10 bases from V and 0 bases from J, and the germline ends sit 18 bases apart. Measured from the cysteine to the phenylalanine, the CDR3 is 15 residues long. Only the CDR3 portion is preserved as DNA: 45 bases, with reading frame beginning at the first base. The sequence links TRBV10-3 to TRBJ1-2; TRBD1 is a possible D gene, resting on 5 matching bases. The source is a young man in good health and CMV-seropositive. The sample was PBMCs. The CDR3 is CATFEDTETNYGYTF. Read as DNA, the sequence is TGTGCCACTTTTGAGGACACGGAAACTAACTATGGCTACACCTTC.